The entry below describes one TCR beta chain. Its antigen remains unidentified. The data originate from a study of CD8 T cell repertoires and HIV-1 epitope variants. Study in general: Tested: three Gag epitope families, Nef HW9 and YT9. Enriched T cells were co-cultured with equal autologous T cell-negative cells.

Some clones are missing from TCRdb's copy, which holds only in-frame ones; the method was immunoSEQ multiplex PCR. The sample gives 5,800 or so clones, around 60% of which show up once; 44% is in the top ten. This CDR3 comprises 14 residues. CDR1 is MDHEN, CDR2 SYDVKM, per germline. V lost 2 bases, J lost 0 bases, and 6 bases lay in between. Sequences were obtained from cultured CD8+ T cells derived from PBMCs. This TCR derives from a male donor with HIV. This chain links TRBV28 with TRBJ2-3; D uncertain. CDR3: CASSLIGSTDTQYF. The DNA for the CDR3 is TGTGCCAGCAGTTTAATCGGGAGCACAGATACGCAGTATTTT.